What follows are 20 T cell receptor beta chains derived from one specimen sequenced in a study of regulatory T cells in long-lasting Graves disease. Time point noted: newly diagnosed GD, antithyroid drugs for less than 3 months. RNA extracted from PBMCs served as the sequencing template. Arm-PCR with iRepertoire HTBI primers amplified the CDR3 regions for these TCR beta libraries. MiXCR, applied by TCRdb to the multiplex PCR reads, yields one record per CDR3 protein. The sample yields about 420,000 distinct CDR3 sequences, 16% seen once. These same data were also listed under a study on T cells in Graves' hyperthyroidism and ophthalmopathy.

Sequenced here: peripheral blood mononuclear cells (PBMCs), sampled at new diagnosis, from a patient treated with antithyroid drugs. The source is a woman aged 18-29 years with Graves disease.

This clonotype was found many times. V and J are TRBV7-9 and TRBJ1-6; 11 bases are shared with TRBD1. The CDR3 loop spans 18 amino acids. Germline CDR1 and CDR2: SEHNR and FQNEAQ (reference sequence). With V trimmed by 2 bases and J by 9 bases, 12 bases remained unmatched. Here the CDR3 reads CASSLTGQGVVRGSPLHF. CDR3 sequence (DNA): TGTGCCAGCAGCTTAACGGGACAGGGGGTTGTACGAGGTTCACCCCTCCACTTT.

This clonotype was counted many times. The rearrangement joins TRBV5-1 to TRBJ2-1; 11 bases are a match to TRBD2. Per germline, CDR1 SGHRS and CDR2 YFSETQ. The V and J ends lost 0 bases and 8 bases, in that order; junction bases with no gene match: 7. CDR3 length equals 16 residues. CDR3 loop: CASSLVAGGTVYEQFF. In DNA form, the CDR3 reads TGCGCCAGCAGCTTGGTAGCGGGAGGGACGGTTTATGAGCAGTTCTTC.

This clonotype was observed at least ten times. V is TRBV30 and J is TRBJ1-1; D gene ambiguous. Germline CDR1 and CDR2: GTSNPN and SVGIG (reference sequence). V dropped 3 bases and J dropped 3 bases, with 8 bases sitting between them. CDR3 size: 12 residues. The CDR3 is CAWRGSYTEAFF. The CDR3 DNA sequence: TGTGCCTGGAGGGGGAGTTACACTGAAGCTTTCTTT.

There are many counts of this clonotype. This chain connects TRBV12-3 or TRBV12-4 to TRBJ1-5, with a possible D match to TRBD1 (5 bases). The CDR3 covers 14 residues. V was cut by 5 bases and J by 4 bases, with 12 bases left in between. CDR3 coding DNA: TGTGCCAGCAGTCACAGGCCTGAGAATCAGCCCCAGCATTTT. It codes for CASSHRPENQPQHF.

This clonotype was counted ten times or more. This chain joins TRBV6-1 and TRBJ1-5, with TRBD1 as a possible D gene (5 bases). The CDR3 runs to 16 residues. Trimming shortened V by 5 bases and J by 5 bases, and 19 bases separated the two germline ends. Germline loops: CDR1 MNHNS, CDR2 SASEGT. Written as DNA, the CDR3 is TGTGCCAGCAGTCCTACCTGGGGAGGGGCATATCAGCCCCAGCATTTT. Translation gives CASSPTWGGAYQPQHF.

In its sample, this clonotype was seen a few times. The CDR3 region has the DNA TGCGGGGCTAGGGGGACTAGCGGGAGCAATGAGCAGTTCTTC. Amino acid sequence: CGARGTSGSNEQFF. V is TRBV29-1 and J is TRBJ2-1; TRBD2 matches 14 bases. The CDR3 consists of 14 residues. The V gene's germline CDR1 is SQVTM and CDR2 ANQGSEA.

Only a few counts were recorded for this clonotype. The J gene is TRBJ1-2, the V gene TRBV6-1; 8 bases line up with TRBD1. In germline, CDR1 is MNHNS, CDR2 SASEGT. The CDR3 consists of 17 residues. Trimming removed 4 bases from V and 5 bases from J; junction bases left unmatched: 15. The CDR3 region has the DNA TGTGCCAGCAGTGTGCCGGGACAGGCACTAAAATTTTATGGCTACACCTTC. Translation: CASSVPGQALKFYGYTF.

The chain employs TRBV19 and TRBJ2-2, with 13 positions matching TRBD2. Germline loops: CDR1 LNHDA, CDR2 SQIVND (reference sequence). This CDR3 has 16 amino acids. V shed 8 bases, J shed 4 bases, and the junction held 7 bases outside the gene matches. This CDR3 is CASHTGLAGITGELFF. CDR3 coding DNA: TGTGCCAGTCACACGGGACTAGCGGGAATCACCGGGGAGCTGTTTTTT.

There are many counts of this clonotype. The J gene is TRBJ2-3, the V gene TRBV7-3; TRBD1 agrees at 10 bases. CDR1 is SGHTA and CDR2 is FQGTGA in the germline V gene. With V trimmed by 4 bases and J by 8 bases, 6 bases remained unmatched. The CDR3 spans 14 residues. CDR3 sequence: CASSSAGTGVTQYF. CDR3 in DNA: TGTGCCAGCAGCTCTGCCGGGACAGGGGTTACGCAGTATTTT.

At least ten counts were recorded for this clonotype. V is TRBV7-3 and J is TRBJ2-3; 7 nucleotides align to TRBD2. Germline V gene sequence: CDR1 SGHTA, CDR2 FQGTGA. Germline trimming cut 1 base from V and 4 bases from J; bases unmatched to any gene: 8. The CDR3 spans 16 residues. For the CDR3, the DNA is TGTGCCAGCAGCTTAAGAGGCGGGAGACCCCCAGATACGCAGTATTTT. Its translation is CASSLRGGRPPDTQYF.

This clonotype occurred a few times. CDR3 amino acids: CATKDSTPGELFF. For the CDR3, the DNA is TGTGCCACCAAGGACTCGACCCCCGGGGAGCTGTTTTTT. J is TRBJ2-2 and V is TRBV15; D is possibly TRBD2 (5 bases). The V and J ends lost 7 bases and 6 bases respectively, with 12 bases between them. The CDR3 loop spans 13 amino acids. The V gene's germline CDR1 is LNHNV and CDR2 YYDKDF (reference sequence).

This clonotype was recorded at least ten times. The rearrangement uses TRBV19 and TRBJ1-1; 8 nucleotides match TRBD1. The V gene's germline CDR1 is LNHDA and CDR2 SQIVND (reference sequence). The V and J ends lost 6 bases and 1 base, in that order; junction bases with no gene match: 16. CDR3 length: 18 amino acids. CDR3 sequence (DNA): TGTGCCAGTAGGCGAGGAACAGGGGGAATTTCCCAGAACACTGAAGCTTTCTTT. It codes for CASRRGTGGISQNTEAFF.

The rearrangement joins TRBV5-1 to TRBJ1-2; D may be TRBD1 (5 bases). Per germline, CDR1 SGHRS and CDR2 YFSETQ. V was clipped by 0 bases and J by 3 bases, with 9 bases between them. CDR3 length: 14 amino acids. CDR3 nucleotide sequence: TGCGCCAGCAGCTTGGGCCCGGGGGACTATGGCTACACCTTC. Amino acids: CASSLGPGDYGYTF.

The genes are TRBV14 and TRBJ2-1, with D possibly matching TRBD1 (5 bases). The germline V gene has CDR1 SGHDN and CDR2 FVKESK. The CDR3 contains 13 residues. Between the trimmed V and J ends, which lost 1 base and 6 bases, there was a span of 7 bases. CDR3 nucleotides: TGTGCCAGCAGCCAAGTCAGGGCCAATGAGCAGTTCTTC. It is translated as CASSQVRANEQFF.

A remark on this clonotype: Likely a read error: the CDR3 ends without its conserved phenylalanine or tryptophan. The genes are TRBV6-1 and TRBJ2-2; perhaps D is TRBD1 or TRBD2 (6 bases each). V lost 5 bases, J lost 6 bases, and 19 bases lay in between. The CDR3 runs to 16 residues. Germline-derived CDR1 and CDR2 are MNHNS and SASEGT. CDR3 protein: CASSTRTRGGPGELFL. CDR3 DNA sequence: TGTGCCAGCAGTACCAGGACCCGAGGGGGGCCCGGGGAGCTGTTTCTT.

A note on this clonotype: A read error may explain this, as a much larger clone is one base away. V is TRBV5-5 and J is TRBJ2-1; TRBD2 aligns across 14 bases. In germline, CDR1 is SGHKS, CDR2 YYEKEE (reference sequence). CDR3 length: 18 amino acids. The V segment lost 4 bases and the J segment 12 bases; nucleotides outside the gene matches: 18. In DNA, the CDR3 is TGTGCCAGCAGCCTAAAAAACCCGGGACTAGCGGGAGTTGGTGGGCAGTTCTTC. Translating gives CASSLKNPGLAGVGGQFF. The full variable domain, its missing parts supplied by reference TRBV5-5 and TRBJ2-1, is DAGVTQSPTHLIKTRGQQVTLRCSPISGHKSVSWYQQVLGQGPQFIFQYYEKEERGRGNFPDRFSARQFPNYSSELNVNALLLGDSALYLCASSLKNPGLAGVGGQFFGPGTRLTVL.

This clonotype came up a few times. This chain uses TRBV11-3 with TRBJ1-2; the D is unclear. The V end lost 0 bases, the J end lost 2 bases, and 16 bases lay between the germline ends. The germline V gene has CDR1 SGHNT and CDR2 YENEEA. This CDR3 region has 17 residues. CDR3 protein: CASSLDIGAGQNYGYTF. The CDR3, as DNA: TGTGCCAGCAGCTTAGATATAGGAGCCGGGCAGAACTATGGCTACACCTTC.

In its sample, this clonotype was seen many times. The gene calls are TRBV25-1 and TRBJ2-1, with 9 bases fitting TRBD2. CDR3 length equals 17 residues. The V segment lost 8 bases and the J segment 2 bases; nucleotides outside the gene matches: 13. Germline V lookup: CDR1 MGHDK, CDR2 SYGVNS. CDR3 region: CASAREAGGLAYNEQFF. The CDR3 nucleotides are TGTGCCAGCGCGAGGGAGGCGGGAGGGCTTGCCTACAATGAGCAGTTCTTC.

This clonotype was recorded at least ten times. V is TRBV5-5 and J is TRBJ2-1; 11 nucleotides agree with TRBD2. The CDR3 is 16 residues long. The ends lost 4 bases at V and 5 bases at J; junction bases unmatched: 8. CDR1 and CDR2 from the germline V gene are SGHKS and YYEKEE (reference sequence). The CDR3 nucleotides read TGTGCCAGCAGCCAAACTAGCGGGAGAGGGAACAATGAGCAGTTCTTC. This translates into CASSQTSGRGNNEQFF.

The table lists this clonotype with a few counts. In nucleotides, the CDR3 is TGCAGTGCCCGGGGTTCCAGGGTCAATGAGCAGTTCTTC. Amino acid sequence: CSARGSRVNEQFF. This chain links TRBV20-1 with TRBJ2-1; tentatively, D is TRBD1 or TRBD2 (5 bases each). CDR1 is DFQATT and CDR2 is SNEGSKA in the germline V gene (reference sequence). The length of the CDR3 is 13 residues. V lost 6 bases and J lost 6, with 15 bases in between.